A selection of T cell receptor beta chains follows, all from one sample in a study of blood T cell repertoires in COVID-19. The repertoire was sequenced with immunoSEQ multiplex PCR; TCRdb's copy has only in-frame clones and lacks some. The sample carries 30,000 to 40,000 clones, over 75% recorded once. Sequencing input: peripheral blood. The origin of the receptors is a woman aged 60-75 years with active COVID-19. The CDR3 runs from the conserved cysteine through the conserved F or W. D genes are given only for firm matches. Clone size, where shown, is once, few, many, or a class for clones that have expanded.

d_call,j_call,v_call,clone_size,cdr3_nt,cdr3_aa
TRBD2,TRBJ2-7,TRBV7-9,.,TGTGCCAGCTGTGCGGAGCGGGGGGACTCCTACGAGCAGTACTTC,CASCAERGDSYEQYF
.,TRBJ2-3,TRBV19,once,TGTGCCAGTAGTATCGAACATAGGGGTACGCAGTATTTT,CASSIEHRGTQYF
.,TRBJ2-3,TRBV9,.,TGTGCCAGCAGCGTACAGTTCGGCACAGATACGCAGTATTTT,CASSVQFGTDTQYF
.,TRBJ1-2,TRBV6-5,.,TGTGCCAGCAGTAGGGGCTCCGGTGGCTACACCTTC,CASSRGSGGYTF
.,TRBJ1-5,TRBV24-1,.,TGTGCCACCAGTGATACCCGGGGGACTCCCCACAATCAGCCCCAGCATTTT,CATSDTRGTPHNQPQHF
.,TRBJ2-7,TRBV6-2/TRBV6-3,.,TGTGCCAGCAGTTACCCGCCCTACAGGAGCTCCTACGAGCAGTACTTC,CASSYPPYRSSYEQYF
TRBD2,TRBJ2-1,TRBV3-1/TRBV3-2,.,TGTGCCAGCAGCCAAATCCTAGCGGGAGGAAAGTTCTTC,CASSQILAGGKFF
.,TRBJ1-2,TRBV5-1,.,TGCGCCAGCAGCTTGGCCGCGGGGGGAAGTAACAACTATGGCTACACCTTC,CASSLAAGGSNNYGYTF
TRBD1,TRBJ2-5,TRBV5-1,.,TGCGCCAGCAGCTTGGGACAGGGGGTTGAAGAGACCCAGTACTTC,CASSLGQGVEETQYF
TRBD1,TRBJ2-4,TRBV6-6,.,TGTGCCAGCAGTCCGGGACAGGACATTCAGTACTTC,CASSPGQDIQYF
.,TRBJ1-2,TRBV28,.,TGTGCCATCCATACTCAGGGTTATGGCTACACCTTC,CAIHTQGYGYTF
TRBD2,TRBJ2-7,TRBV7-9,.,TGTGCCAGCAGCTTAGCTACTAGCGGGAGAGGCTACGAGCAGTACTTC,CASSLATSGRGYEQYF
.,TRBJ2-5,TRBV7-2,.,TGTGCCAGCAGCTTAGTGGGACTCTCTCGCGGCCAAGAGACCCAGTACTTC,CASSLVGLSRGQETQYF
TRBD1,TRBJ2-1,TRBV10-1,.,TGCGCCAGCAGCAAGAGGACAGGTGTGGGCTATGAGCAGTTCTTC,CASSKRTGVGYEQFF
.,TRBJ2-3,TRBV5-1,.,TGCGCCAGCAGCTTAGAAGGTGGGAGAGGGGATACGCAGTATTTT,CASSLEGGRGDTQYF
.,TRBJ1-5,TRBV28,.,TGTGCCAGCAGTTTAGACAATAGCAATCAGCCCCAGCATTTT,CASSLDNSNQPQHF
.,TRBJ2-7,TRBV4-1,.,TGCGCCAGCAGCCGCCCCGGACTCCAAAGGTACGAGCAGTACTTC,CASSRPGLQRYEQYF
.,TRBJ1-1,TRBV27,.,TGTGCCAGCAGTCCGGGGGGCGTCACCGTTCTGAACACTGAAGCTTTCTTT,CASSPGGVTVLNTEAFF
TRBD1,TRBJ1-1,TRBV25-1,once,TGTGCCAGCAGTGATTGGACAGGGAAGGGCACTGAAGCTTTCTTT,CASSDWTGKGTEAFF
TRBD1,TRBJ1-1,TRBV28,.,TGTGCCAGCAGTACCACAGGGGACACTGAAGCTTTCTTT,CASSTTGDTEAFF
TRBD2,TRBJ2-3,TRBV19,.,TGTGCCAGTAGTATAGGGCTAGCGGTAACAGATACGCAGTATTTT,CASSIGLAVTDTQYF
.,TRBJ2-1,TRBV28,.,TGTGCCAGCAGTCTACGGAATGAGCAGTTCTTC,CASSLRNEQFF
TRBD1,TRBJ2-5,TRBV28,.,TGTGCCAGCAGTACCCCTACCGGGACAGGGGTTTCGGAGACCCAGTACTTC,CASSTPTGTGVSETQYF